This T cell receptor beta chain stems from a study of monozygotic twins with inflammatory bowel disease. From germline, CDR1 is SGHVS and CDR2 FNYEAQ. This CDR3 comprises 17 residues. Study-wide results and caveats: Against healthy co-twins, IBD patients had lower TCRbeta diversity (measured by inverse Simpson). Twins with IBD had fewer clonotypes in common with others than healthy twins, particularly during disease activity.

As regards this clonotype: No antigen is known for it.

Added by template switching were UMIs that each held a 6-nucleotide sample barcode. TCRdb derives one entry per CDR3 protein from the 5' RACE reads, leaving out DNA. The sample includes 88,000 or so distinct CDR3 sequences. The origin of this receptor is a human donor with ulcerative colitis or Crohn's disease, or a healthy co-twin of an affected twin (not recorded which). The chain employs TRBV7-6 and TRBJ1-6; TCRdb's D gene call, TRBD1, goes unchecked for lack of DNA. What was sequenced was blood. The CDR3: CASSQETALSYNSPLHF.